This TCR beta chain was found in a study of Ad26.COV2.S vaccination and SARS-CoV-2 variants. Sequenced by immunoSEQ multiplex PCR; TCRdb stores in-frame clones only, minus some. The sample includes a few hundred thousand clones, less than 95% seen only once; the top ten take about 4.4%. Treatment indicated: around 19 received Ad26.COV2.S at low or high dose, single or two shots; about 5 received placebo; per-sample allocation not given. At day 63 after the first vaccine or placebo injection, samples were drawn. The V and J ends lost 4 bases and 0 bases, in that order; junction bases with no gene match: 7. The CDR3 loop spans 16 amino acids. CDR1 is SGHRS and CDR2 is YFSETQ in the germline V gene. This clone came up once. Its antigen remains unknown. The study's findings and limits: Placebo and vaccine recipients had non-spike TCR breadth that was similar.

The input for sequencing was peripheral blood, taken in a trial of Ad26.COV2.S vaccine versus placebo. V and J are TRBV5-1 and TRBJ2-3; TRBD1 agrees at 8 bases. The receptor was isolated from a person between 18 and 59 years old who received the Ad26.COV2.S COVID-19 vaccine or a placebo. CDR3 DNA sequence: TGCGCCAGCAGCCCCTCAGGGGGCAAAAGCACAGATACGCAGTATTTT. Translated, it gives CASSPSGGKSTDTQYF.